This TCR beta chain emerged from a study of regulatory T cells in long-lasting Graves disease. The study, taken as a whole, reports: Those with persistent Graves' had less TCR diversity than newly diagnosed patients. Persistent cases favored TRBV28, TRBJ1-2 and TRBJ2-5. Public clonotype sharing was higher in persistent than newly diagnosed patients.

Noted time point: newly diagnosed GD, antithyroid drugs for less than 3 months. Researchers made the TCR library from RNA that was extracted from PBMCs. Sequencing libraries for TCR beta were prepared with iRepertoire HTBI primers and Arm-PCR of CDR3 regions. One entry per CDR3 protein, called by TCRdb with MiXCR from the multiplex PCR reads. The table lists some 490,000 distinct CDR3 sequences, more than 10% of them singletons. The CDR3 runs to 11 residues. Trimming left V 5 bases short and J 7 bases short, with 8 bases between. Germline loops: CDR1 MDHEN, CDR2 SYDVKM. This clonotype was observed at least ten times. Its specificity is not known. This same sample was also taken into another study, of T cells in Graves' hyperthyroidism and ophthalmopathy.

The specimen comprised peripheral blood mononuclear cells (PBMCs), sampled at new diagnosis, from a patient treated with antithyroid drugs. The V call is TRBV28, the J call TRBJ1-1, with D perhaps TRBD1 (5 bases). This receptor was obtained from a woman aged 25-40 years with Graves disease. CDR3 sequence reads: CASSPDSEAFF. In DNA, the CDR3 is TGTGCCAGCAGTCCTGACAGTGAAGCTTTCTTT.